This TCR beta chain was found in a study of beta chain features in type 1 diabetes. Points from the study as a whole: The influence of HLA type on TCRB rearrangement stayed undetermined. TCRB CDR3 length was moderately but significantly reduced in all four CD4+ subsets of Type 1 diabetes patients.

As every portion of the isolated RNA was reverse transcribed, the sequencing read expressed TCRB transcripts. The data were produced by immunoSEQ multiplex PCR, yet TCRdb's version contains in-frame clones alone and is incomplete. The profile shows hundreds of thousands of clones, approximately 15% of them singletons. The CDR3 extends over 18 amino acids. With 2 bases clipped from V and 6 bases from J, the junction kept 17 bases outside the gene matches. Per the germline V gene, CDR1 is SGDLS and CDR2 is YYNGEE. There was one heparinised blood draw per donor, averaging around 0.11 L. CD4+ naive, central memory, regulatory and stem cell-like memory cells were sorted via CD45RO/CCR7/CD25/CD127/CD95/CD27. This clone was counted only a few times. What it binds is unknown.

The sequence came from a young man in good health. The specimen sequenced was naive CD4+ T cells from blood. The chain has TRBV9 and TRBJ2-1; 7 bases line up with TRBD2. CDR3 nucleotides: TGTGCCAGCAGCGTTTCTGGTGTGGTAGCGGGTTTAGGCAATGAGCAGTTCTTC. Its translation is CASSVSGVVAGLGNEQFF.